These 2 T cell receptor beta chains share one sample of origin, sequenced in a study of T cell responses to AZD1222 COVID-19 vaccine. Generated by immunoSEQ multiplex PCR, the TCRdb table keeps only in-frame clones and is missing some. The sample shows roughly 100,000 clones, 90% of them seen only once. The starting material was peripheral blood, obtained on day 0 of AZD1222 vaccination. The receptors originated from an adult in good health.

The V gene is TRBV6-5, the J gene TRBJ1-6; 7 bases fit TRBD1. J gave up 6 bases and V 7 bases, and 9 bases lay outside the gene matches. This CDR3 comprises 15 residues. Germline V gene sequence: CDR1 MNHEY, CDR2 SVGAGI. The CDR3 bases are TGTGCCAGCACCCAACTCGGGACAGTTAATTCACCCCTCCACTTT. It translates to CASTQLGTVNSPLHF.

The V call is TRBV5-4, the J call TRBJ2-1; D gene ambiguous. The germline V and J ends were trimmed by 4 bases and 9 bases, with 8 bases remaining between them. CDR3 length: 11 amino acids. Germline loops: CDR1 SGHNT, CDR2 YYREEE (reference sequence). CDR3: CASSLRSEQFF. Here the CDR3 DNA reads TGTGCCAGCAGCCTCAGGAGTGAGCAGTTCTTC.